This T cell receptor beta chain comes out of a study of blood T cell repertoires in COVID-19. At the level of the study: The United States, Italy and Spain were the sources of the acute and convalescent COVID-19 samples. Nucleic acid was either cDNA or gDNA, and it came from T cells, B-cell-depleted T cells, or PBMCs.

Per the original methods: Estimated nucleated cell counts came from reference gene primer amplification. The protocol was immunoSEQ multiplex PCR, while the TCRdb copy is restricted to in-frame clones and leaves out a portion. Clone size and V and J calls were adopted from that table, with D and trimming inferred from the DNA. The sample has about 300,000 clones; more than 75% are singletons. Deletions cut 2 bases from V and 2 bases from J, with 32 bases between. Germline assignment: CDR1 SNHLY and CDR2 FYNNEI. The CDR3 is 22 residues long. The sample comprised peripheral blood. The TCR comes from a woman between 50 and 59 years old with acute or convalescent COVID-19. This rearrangement joins TRBV2 to TRBJ2-3; perhaps TRBD2 as D (7 bases). CDR3 nucleotides: TGTGCCAGCAGTGAACCGACGGGGGGCCTAGCGGAACGGATTGCTCCCACAGATACGCAGTATTTT. Its translation is CASSEPTGGLAERIAPTDTQYF.